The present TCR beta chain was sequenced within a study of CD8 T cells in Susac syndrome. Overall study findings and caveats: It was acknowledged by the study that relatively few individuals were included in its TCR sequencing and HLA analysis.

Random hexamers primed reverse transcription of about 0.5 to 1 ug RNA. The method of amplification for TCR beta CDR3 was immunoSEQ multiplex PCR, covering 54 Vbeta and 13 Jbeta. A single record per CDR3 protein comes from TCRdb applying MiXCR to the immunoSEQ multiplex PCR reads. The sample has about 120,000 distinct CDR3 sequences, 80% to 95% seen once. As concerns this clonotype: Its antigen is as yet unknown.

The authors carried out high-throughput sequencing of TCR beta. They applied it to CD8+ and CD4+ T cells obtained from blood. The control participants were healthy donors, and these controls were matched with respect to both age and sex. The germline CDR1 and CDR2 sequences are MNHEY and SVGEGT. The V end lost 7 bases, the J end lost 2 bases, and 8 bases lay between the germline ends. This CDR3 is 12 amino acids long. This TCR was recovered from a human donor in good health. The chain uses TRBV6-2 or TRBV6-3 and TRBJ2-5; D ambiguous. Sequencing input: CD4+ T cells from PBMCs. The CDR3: CASTDPQETQYF. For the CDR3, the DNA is TGTGCCAGCACCGACCCACAAGAGACCCAGTACTTC.